The entry that follows covers one TCR beta chain sequence. Its antigen is still unknown. The sample is drawn from a study of CD8 T cells in Susac syndrome. The CDR3 contains 12 residues. Between the trimmed V and J ends, which lost 2 bases and 8 bases, there was a span of 9 bases. Germline values: CDR1 MNHEY, CDR2 SVGEGT. The RNA input was roughly 0.45 to 1 ug, and it was reverse transcribed with random hexamers. TCRdb called the immunoSEQ multiplex PCR reads again in MiXCR, with one record for every CDR3 protein. The sample includes fewer than 200,000 distinct CDR3 sequences, roughly 91% of them seen just once. The study's findings and limits: The authors acknowledged that their TCR sequencing and HLA analysis involved a relatively small number of individuals.

The sequenced material came from CD4+ T cells from PBMCs. This TCR came from a human donor with Susac syndrome. V gene TRBV6-2 or TRBV6-3 combines with J gene TRBJ1-2; D not resolved. CDR3 sequence reads: CASSYQQRGYTF. For the CDR3, the DNA is TGTGCCAGCAGTTACCAACAGAGAGGCTACACCTTC.